This TCR beta chain was sequenced for a study of blood T cell repertoires in COVID-19. On the study more broadly: Samples representing acute and convalescent COVID-19 were sourced from the United States, Italy and Spain. From T cells, B-cell-depleted T cells, or PBMCs came the material, which was cDNA or gDNA.

Source study methods: Nucleated cell counts were estimated from reference gene primer amplification. The data were produced by immunoSEQ multiplex PCR, yet TCRdb's version contains in-frame clones alone and is incomplete. V and J calls and clone size are given by that table; D and trimming were obtained from the DNA. The sample shows 200,000 to 250,000 clones, 82% of them seen only once. Germline loops: CDR1 LNHDA, CDR2 SQIVND (reference sequence). The CDR3 covers 15 residues. Trimming at V came to 9 bases and at J to 2 bases, leaving 4 bases not matched to a gene. The V gene is TRBV19, the J gene TRBJ2-2, with TRBD2 identical over 12 bases. Sequencing used peripheral blood. The sequence derives from a woman aged 40 to 50 with acute or convalescent COVID-19. This CDR3 reads CASGLAGINTGELFF. CDR3 sequence (DNA): TGTGCCAGCGGACTAGCGGGGATAAACACCGGGGAGCTGTTTTTT. The full variable domain, its missing parts supplied by reference TRBV19 and TRBJ2-2, is DGGITQSPKYLFRKEGQNVTLSCEQNLNHDAMYWYRQDPGQGLRLIYYSQIVNDFQKGDIAEGYSVSREKKESFPLTVTSAQKNPTAFYLCASGLAGINTGELFFGEGSRLTVL.